This note documents a single TCR beta chain sequence. This receptor's antigen is unknown. Base-call qualities are not available, and no considerably larger clone is one nucleotide away. The immunoSEQ Assay, a bias-controlled multiplex PCR, was used to amplify TCRbeta CDR3 regions from genomic DNA. From the authors' description of their analysis: The number of nucleated cells in each sample was estimated by amplification of reference gene primers within the assay. To quantify the absolute abundance of each unique TCRbeta CDR3 rearrangement, sequence reads were collapsed and filtered. For each sample, productive Simpson clonality was calculated as the square root of Simpson's diversity index across productive rearrangements. TCRdb retrieved this table from immuneACCESS and kept in-frame rearrangements only. Not all clones are present; in checked studies, unresolved V genes account for under half, and no reason is known for the remainder. V and J calls and clone size are copied from that table; D and trimming were computed from the DNA. The sample table records roughly 95,000 clones; under 85% of these occur just once. The top ten clonotypes cover nearly 25% of the sample.

This entry comes from a study of blood T cell repertoires in COVID-19 (dated by TCRdb to the early 2020s). For context, the study as a whole: Samples covering the acute and convalescent phases of COVID-19 were provided by collaborators in the United States, Italy and Spain. The prospective study material was composed of cDNA or gDNA derived from T cells, B-cell-depleted T cells, or PBMCs. Subjects who had been exposed to COVID-19, were actively infected with it, or had recovered from it provided the deeply sampled blood TCRbeta repertoires that made up the dataset. The repertoires were made available in a free public database intended to serve as a resource for research on the immune response to SARS-CoV-2. Samples came from the ongoing ImmuneRACE study (first 160 participants) plus 1,254 subjects from 6 global collaborators. A de-identified subject ID, COVID-19 status, age in years and sex were almost always included in the sample metadata. Where available, HLA class I and class II types were taken from metadata supplied by the sample provider and were not determined by assay-based typing. Overall study results and their limits: The amount of clinical and demographic metadata varied by source and participant and was provided uncurated.

The collaborating institutions used their own protocols to collect whole blood in K2EDTA tubes. For TCRbeta analysis, collaborator samples were shipped as frozen whole blood, as isolated PBMCs, or as DNA extracted from either sample type. The CDR3 numbers 12 residues from cysteine through phenylalanine. CDR3 DNA only is kept here, 36 bases in frame from base 1. CDR1 and CDR2, per the germline V gene (reference sequence), are LGHDT and YNNKEL. V is clipped by 4 bases and J by 12 bases, and the sequence between their germline boundaries is 15 bases long. Sequencing was performed on peripheral blood. The origin of this receptor is a human donor in a cohort sampled during active COVID-19. The rearranged segments are TRBV3-1 (or the pseudogene TRBV3-2) and TRBJ1-1, and perhaps TRBD1 as D gene, on 5 matching bases. The DNA sequence reads TGTGCCAGCAGCCCCCCAGGCGGGGGGACTTTCTTT. This sequence encodes CASSPPGGGTFF.